Listed below are T cell receptor beta chains from one sample, sequenced in a study of tumor and adjacent non-tumor tissue in lung cancer. TCRdb independently ran MiXCR on the multiplex PCR reads; one entry per CDR3 protein. The sample has 60,000 to 90,000 distinct CDR3 sequences, around four fifths seen once; the top ten hold roughly 12%. The sequenced sample consisted of lung tumor tissue. All receptors derive from a woman aged 45-60 years with non-small cell lung cancer. Each CDR3 is given with its conserved first and last residue. D genes are given only for firm matches. Some rows mark clone size as missing; the rest say once, few, many or name a class of expanded clone.

j_call d_call cdr3_length clone_size v_call cdr3_nt cdr3_aa
TRBJ2-1 - 13 - TRBV29-1 TGCAGCGTTGATGAGGAACAGGGTCATCTCCAGTTCTTC CSVDEEQGHLQFF
TRBJ2-1 - 16 - TRBV11-2 TGTGCCAGCAGCTCGGGGTGGGGGGCCCTCGGGAATGAGCAGTTCTTC CASSSGWGALGNEQFF
TRBJ2-2 TRBD2 16 - TRBV5-1 TGCGCCAGTGGCTTGGTTAGCGGGGAATCCACCGGGGAGCTGTTTTTT CASGLVSGESTGELFF
TRBJ2-1 - 14 few TRBV10-1 TGCGCCAATATCCTAGCAGGAGATAACAATGAGCAGTTCTTC CANILAGDNNEQFF
TRBJ2-7 TRBD2 15 - TRBV6-5 TGTGCCAGCAAAAATAGCGGGAGTGTCACCTACGAGGAGTACTTC CASKNSGSVTYEEYF
TRBJ1-5 TRBD1 14 - TRBV6-1 TGTGCTAGCAGGAGACAGGGGTCATATCAGTCCCAGCATTTT CASRRQGSYQSQHF
TRBJ2-7 TRBD1 15 - TRBV7-9 TGTGCCATCTGCCTGACCGGGACAGGGAGCCACGAGCAGTACTTC CAICLTGTGSHEQYF
TRBJ2-5 - 13 - TRBV7-2 TGTGCCAGCTGCTTTGGGGGCCAGGAGACCCAGTACTTC CASCFGGQETQYF
TRBJ2-7 TRBD1 18 many TRBV5-1 TGCGCCAGCAGCCTGAGGGCCCTCCAGACAGGGATGCGAGAGGAGCAGTACTTC CASSLRALQTGMREEQYF
TRBJ2-7 TRBD2 16 - TRBV7-2 TGTGCCAGCGGCCCTACGGGACTAGCGGGTGACTACGAGCAGTACTTT CASGPTGLAGDYEQYF
TRBJ2-1 TRBD2 16 - TRBV5-6 TGTGCCAGCAGTGTGGGGACTAGGAGCTCCTACAATGAGCAGTTCTTC CASSVGTRSSYNEQFF
TRBJ2-1 TRBD1 15 - TRBV4-1 TGCACCAGCAGGGGGAAGTCGGACCTGGCCAATGAGCAGTTCTTC CTSRGKSDLANEQFF
TRBJ2-1 - 13 - TRBV11-3 TGTGACAGCAACTTAGGACGCTACAATGAACAGTTCTTC CDSNLGRYNEQFF
TRBJ2-1 - 16 - TRBV4-1 TGCGCCAACAGGCAAGTAGATATACTCCCCTACAATGAACAGTTCTTC CANRQVDILPYNEQFF
TRBJ2-1 TRBD2 14 - TRBV11-1 TGTATCAGCAACTCAGAACTAGCGGGAGGGTTGCAGTTCTTC CISNSELAGGLQFF
TRBJ2-1 - 11 - TRBV29-1 TGCAGCCAACATACCTACAATGAGCTGTTCTTC CSQHTYNELFF
TRBJ1-6 - 15 - TRBV28 TGTGCCTCCTCAAGGGAGGGGACGACGAATTCACCCCTCCACTTT CASSREGTTNSPLHF
TRBJ2-1 TRBD2 14 - TRBV12-3/TRBV12-4 TGTGCCAGCAGGGCGGGAGCCATCTACAATGAGCAGTTCTTC CASRAGAIYNEQFF
TRBJ2-3 - 14 - TRBV6-2/TRBV6-3 TGTGCCACCAGTCCCGACAGAAACACAGATACGCAGTATTTC CATSPDRNTDTQYF
TRBJ2-5 TRBD1 17 few TRBV12-3/TRBV12-4 TGTGCTAGCAGTGGCCCCCGGGACAGGGCGATAATGGAGACCCAGTACTTC CASSGPRDRAIMETQYF
TRBJ1-6 - 16 once TRBV5-4 TGTGTCAGCAGCTCTTTAGGAGCTCGAAAGAATTCACCCCTCCACTTT CVSSSLGARKNSPLHF
TRBJ2-1 - 14 - TRBV12-3/TRBV12-4 TGTGTCAACAGGCTAGCGTCCTTCTACAATGAGCAGTTCTTC CVNRLASFYNEQFF
TRBJ1-5 TRBD1 14 - TRBV6-5 TGTACCAGCAGTACCGGACAGGGATATCAGCCCCAGCATTTC CTSSTGQGYQPQHF
TRBJ1-2 - 17 - TRBV10-3 TGTGCCATCAGTGACCGGGCGGCTGGGACAAGGGGTGATGGCTACACCTTC CAISDRAAGTRGDGYTF
TRBJ2-3 TRBD1 16 - TRBV6-1 TGTACCAGCAGTACAGCTCCGGGACAGGGAGCAGATACACAGTATTTT CTSSTAPGQGADTQYF
TRBJ1-2 - 15 - TRBV11-2 TGTGCCAGCAGTTTAGAGGCAGCTTCGCCCTATGGCCACACCTTC CASSLEAASPYGHTF
TRBJ1-2 TRBD1 16 once TRBV11-2 TGTGCTAGCAGCTTATACCCCTCCGGGACAGCCTATGGCTACACCTTC CASSLYPSGTAYGYTF
TRBJ2-3 - 11 - TRBV7-9 TGTGGCAGCAGCTTCACAGATACGAAGTATTTT CGSSFTDTKYF
TRBJ2-1 - 16 - TRBV7-3 TGTGCCAGCAGCCGGACCCGGGGAGCCGGGGTCAATGAGCAGTTCTTC CASSRTRGAGVNEQFF
TRBJ2-3 - 15 - TRBV6-1 TGTACTAGCAGTGCAGGAACGGGTGGATTAGATACGCAGTATTTT CTSSAGTGGLDTQYF
TRBJ2-3 - 16 - TRBV11-2 TGTGCCGGCAGCCCGGTGGGTTACCCGCTTCCAAATAGGCAGTATTTT CAGSPVGYPLPNRQYF
TRBJ2-1 TRBD2 16 - TRBV6-1 TGTGCCTGCACTGAACTCCTAGCGGATTGGTGGAATGAGCAATTCTTC CACTELLADWWNEQFF
TRBJ2-7 TRBD1 14 - TRBV12-3/TRBV12-4 TGTGTCAGCAGTTTAGGGGACAGAGGGTATGAGCAGTACTTC CVSSLGDRGYEQYF
TRBJ1-5 - 14 - TRBV12-3/TRBV12-4 TGTGCCAGCAGTTTGGGCGGGGGTGGACAGCCCCAGCATTTT CASSLGGGGQPQHF
TRBJ2-5 - 13 - TRBV10-2 TGCGCCGGCAGCCCCAGCGCCCAAGAGACCCAGTACTTC CAGSPSAQETQYF